These 32 T cell receptor beta chains were sequenced from one sample in a study of cytomegalovirus exposure and HLA in healthy donors. Sequenced by immunoSEQ multiplex PCR; TCRdb stores in-frame clones only, minus some. The sample contains 150,000 to 200,000 clones, about 85% of which appear only once. Sequenced sample: PBMCs. Receptor source: a man aged 18 to 29 in good health and CMV-seropositive.

This chain uses TRBV6-1 with TRBJ2-5; 8 bases are a match to TRBD1. Germline trimming cut 7 bases from V and 6 bases from J; bases unmatched to any gene: 10. The CDR3 sequence is 14 residues long. Germline V gene lookup returns CDR1 MNHNS and CDR2 SASEGT. The CDR3, as DNA: TGTGCCAGCAACCCGACAGGACAGGGCCAGACCCAGTACTTC. Its translation is CASNPTGQGQTQYF.

The chain recombines TRBV6-5 with TRBJ1-4; TRBD1 might be the D (5 bases). Germline-derived CDR1 and CDR2 are MNHEY and SVGAGI. The CDR3 is made up of 15 amino acids. V was clipped by 0 bases and J by 8 bases, with 13 bases between them. Written as DNA, the CDR3 is TGTGCCAGCAGTTACTCGGGCAGGGCCTACGAAAAACTGTTTTTT. Protein product: CASSYSGRAYEKLFF.

This sequence joins TRBV7-8 and TRBJ1-2; 8 positions agree with TRBD1. The CDR3 consists of 16 residues. The V gene's germline CDR1 is SGHVS and CDR2 FQNEAQ. V trimming: 1 base; J trimming: 4 bases; junction bases outside the gene matches: 8. CDR3: CASSLGVTGAIYGYTF. DNA for the CDR3: TGTGCCAGCAGCTTAGGAGTGACAGGGGCGATCTATGGCTACACCTTC.

The V and J genes are TRBV7-9 and TRBJ1-2, with no clear D. V shed 6 bases and J shed 2 bases, with 7 bases lying between them. This CDR3 has 12 residues. The germline gives CDR1 SEHNR, CDR2 FQNEAQ (reference sequence). The CDR3: CASSSTNYGYTF. The CDR3 DNA is TGTGCCAGCAGTTCGACAAACTATGGCTACACCTTC.

V is TRBV7-8 and J is TRBJ2-7; TRBD2 matches at 12 bases. Germline V gene sequence: CDR1 SGHVS, CDR2 FQNEAQ. This CDR3 region has 14 residues. J was trimmed by 5 bases and V by 4 bases; bases with no gene match: 3. For the CDR3, the DNA is TGTGCCAGCAGCTCTAGCGGGGGGGCGGACGAGCAGTACTTC. It translates to CASSSSGGADEQYF.

V gene TRBV27 combines with J gene TRBJ2-7; D not certain. The germline gives CDR1 MNHEY, CDR2 SMNVEV (reference sequence). V gave up 2 bases and J gave up 7 bases, with 12 bases separating them. The CDR3 runs to 13 residues. The CDR3 spells CASSLVASGEQYF. In DNA, the CDR3 is TGTGCCAGCAGTTTAGTCGCTTCCGGGGAGCAGTACTTC.

This clone was seen more than once but under ten times. The V and J genes are TRBV19 and TRBJ1-2, with a tentative D call TRBD1 (5 bases). This CDR3 contains 13 residues. Deletions cut 8 bases from V and 6 bases from J, with 16 bases between. The germline gives CDR1 LNHDA, CDR2 SQIVND (reference sequence). CDR3 coding DNA: TGTGCCAGTCTGCAATACAGGCCCGATGGCTACACCTTC. Its protein is CASLQYRPDGYTF.

V usage is TRBV7-9 and J usage is TRBJ1-2, with 7 nucleotides matching TRBD1. With V trimmed by 5 bases and J by 4 bases, 7 bases remained unmatched. CDR1 SEHNR and CDR2 FQNEAQ come from the germline V gene (reference sequence). CDR3 length: 14 residues. CDR3 nucleotide sequence: TGTGCCAGCAGCCTTGACAGGGTCTCCTATGGCTACACCTTC. Translating gives CASSLDRVSYGYTF. Full variable domain (rest looked up from reference TRBV7-9 and TRBJ1-2): DTGVSQNPRHKITKRGQNVTFRCDPISEHNRLYWYRQTLGQGPEFLTYFQNEAQLEKSRLLSDRFSAERPKGSFSTLEIQRTEQGDSAMYLCASSLDRVSYGYTFGSGTRLTVV.

The V gene is TRBV6-6, the J gene TRBJ2-3; the D is unclear. The germline gives CDR1 MNHNY, CDR2 SVGAGI (reference sequence). The CDR3 runs to 12 residues. Trimming removed 8 bases from V and 2 bases from J, with 8 bases in between. The CDR3 reads CASSPNTDTQYF. For the CDR3, the DNA is TGTGCCAGCTCCCCCAACACAGATACGCAGTATTTT.

The chain has TRBV4-1 and TRBJ2-1, with TRBD1 matching over 10 bases. The length of the CDR3 is 15 residues. The ends lost 3 bases at V and 4 bases at J; junction bases unmatched: 3. Germline values: CDR1 MGHRA, CDR2 YSYEKL. CDR3 sequence reads: CASSQRQGAYNEQFF. CDR3 sequence (DNA): TGCGCCAGCAGCCAGCGACAGGGGGCGTACAATGAGCAGTTCTTC.

This clone has more than one count but fewer than ten. The chain employs TRBV11-2 and TRBJ2-7, with 9 positions matching TRBD1. Germline V gene lookup returns CDR1 SGHAT and CDR2 FQNNGV. The CDR3 length is 12 residues. V was clipped by 8 bases and J by 4 bases; unmatched bases: 3. The CDR3 sequence is CASRDRVYEQYF. CDR3 in DNA: TGTGCCAGCCGGGACAGGGTTTACGAGCAGTACTTC.

The chain links TRBV5-1 to TRBJ2-7; 9 bases map to TRBD1. CDR1 and CDR2 (germline): SGHRS, YFSETQ. Trimming removed 4 bases from V and 5 bases from J; junction bases left unmatched: 10. The CDR3 length is 15 residues. In DNA form, the CDR3 reads TGCGCCAGCAGCGCCGTATCGGGACAGGGAAACGAGCAGTACTTC. It is translated as CASSAVSGQGNEQYF.

V and J are TRBV5-6 and TRBJ1-1; D call uncertain. V dropped 0 bases and J dropped 8 bases, with 11 bases sitting between them. Germline CDR1 SGHDT, CDR2 YYEEEE. This CDR3 is built from 13 residues. The CDR3: CASSLEWASEAFF. In DNA form, the CDR3 reads TGTGCCAGCAGCTTGGAGTGGGCATCAGAAGCTTTCTTT.

The rearrangement joins TRBV19 to TRBJ2-2; possible D gene TRBD2, 6 bases. The germline CDR1 and CDR2 sequences are LNHDA and SQIVND (reference sequence). The V end lost 6 bases, the J end lost 7 bases, and 6 bases lay between the germline ends. The CDR3 covers 11 residues. The chain's CDR3 is CASREGGELFF. CDR3 nucleotide sequence: TGTGCCAGTAGGGAGGGCGGGGAGCTGTTTTTT. Full variable domain (rest looked up from reference TRBV19 and TRBJ2-2): DGGITQSPKYLFRKEGQNVTLSCEQNLNHDAMYWYRQDPGQGLRLIYYSQIVNDFQKGDIAEGYSVSREKKESFPLTVTSAQKNPTAFYLCASREGGELFFGEGSRLTVL.

The chain is built from TRBV29-1 and TRBJ2-7, with 7 bases matching TRBD1. Germline CDR1 is SQVTM and CDR2 is ANQGSEA. J was trimmed by 3 bases and V by 7 bases; bases with no gene match: 9. The CDR3 loop spans 13 amino acids. This CDR3 is CSAATGAGYEQYF. The CDR3 DNA is TGCAGCGCAGCAACAGGGGCAGGCTACGAGCAGTACTTC.

The J gene is TRBJ2-7, the V gene TRBV6-1; TRBD1 is a possible D gene (5 bases). V lost 7 bases, J lost 2 bases, and 6 bases lay in between. The germline V gene has CDR1 MNHNS and CDR2 SASEGT. The CDR3 has 11 residues. CDR3: CASKGTYEQYF. CDR3 coding DNA: TGTGCCAGCAAGGGGACCTACGAGCAGTACTTC.

V usage is TRBV27 and J usage is TRBJ2-5, with TRBD2 matching over 11 bases. The CDR3 runs to 15 residues. Looked up from germline, CDR1 is MNHEY and CDR2 is SMNVEV (reference sequence). Germline trimming cut 3 bases from V and 5 bases from J; bases unmatched to any gene: 5. The CDR3 spells CASSFLAGGGETQYF. The CDR3 DNA sequence: TGTGCCAGCAGTTTTTTAGCGGGAGGGGGGGAGACCCAGTACTTC.

This clone was seen a few times. The J gene is TRBJ2-3, the V gene TRBV2; 9 bases are shared with TRBD2. Trimming at V came to 2 bases and at J to 2 bases, leaving 5 bases not matched to a gene. Germline V gene lookup returns CDR1 SNHLY and CDR2 FYNNEI. The CDR3 extends over 16 amino acids. This CDR3 is CASSEWASGNTDTQYF. Written as DNA, the CDR3 is TGTGCCAGCAGTGAATGGGCTAGCGGGAACACAGATACGCAGTATTTT.

This sequence joins TRBV5-1 and TRBJ2-7, with TRBD2 matching 8 bases. CDR1 SGHRS and CDR2 YFSETQ come from the germline V gene. There are 15 residues in the CDR3. V shed 3 bases and J 3 bases; nucleotides not matched to a gene: 8. The CDR3 reads CASSYSRGGNYEQYF. The CDR3 bases are TGCGCCAGCAGCTACTCCCGGGGGGGAAACTACGAGCAGTACTTC.

The V call is TRBV5-1, the J call TRBJ1-1; maybe TRBD1 (5 bases). Germline V gives CDR1 SGHRS, CDR2 YFSETQ. The CDR3 extends over 15 amino acids. The V and J ends lost 0 bases and 0 bases respectively, with 9 bases between them. This CDR3 reads CASSLGTDMNTEAFF. As DNA, the CDR3 is TGCGCCAGCAGCTTGGGGACGGACATGAACACTGAAGCTTTCTTT.

The chain links TRBV5-1 to TRBJ1-1, with D perhaps TRBD1 (6 bases). CDR1 and CDR2 (germline): SGHRS, YFSETQ. V was clipped by 4 bases and J by 0 bases, with 13 bases between them. CDR3 length equals 15 residues. CDR3 region: CASSAGQILNTEAFF. In DNA, the CDR3 is TGCGCCAGCAGCGCTGGACAGATCTTGAACACTGAAGCTTTCTTT.

This chain uses TRBV6-1 with TRBJ2-1, with 7 bases identical to TRBD2. The CDR3 has 15 residues. J lost 9 bases, V lost 6 bases, and 14 bases had no gene match. From germline, CDR1 is MNHNS and CDR2 SASEGT. In nucleotides, the CDR3 is TGTGCCAGCAGCTCCACGGGGGGAGGATCTGGTGAGCAGTTCTTC. Translation: CASSSTGGGSGEQFF.

This chain uses TRBV4-2 with TRBJ2-1; D possibly corresponds to TRBD2 (5 bases). Trimming took off 3 bases at V and 4 bases at J, with 16 bases between the two ends. Germline CDR1 and CDR2: LGHNA and YNFKEQ. This CDR3 spans 16 amino acids. CDR3 residues: CASSQHGLEDYNEQFF. CDR3 nucleotides: TGTGCCAGCAGCCAGCACGGACTGGAGGATTACAATGAGCAGTTCTTC.

V usage is TRBV27 and J usage is TRBJ2-2; D is perhaps TRBD1 (5 bases). Trimming removed 7 bases at V and 0 bases at J, with 12 bases between. The CDR3 totals 15 residues. Germline lookup yields CDR1 MNHEY and CDR2 SMNVEV (reference sequence). The CDR3 loop is CASTLTGANTGELFF. The CDR3 DNA sequence: TGTGCCAGCACCCTCACAGGAGCGAACACCGGGGAGCTGTTTTTT.

The rearrangement links TRBV7-6 to TRBJ2-3; a possible D gene is TRBD2 (5 bases). The CDR3 spans 14 residues. Germline assignment: CDR1 SGHVS and CDR2 FNYEAQ. With 3 bases removed from V and 4 bases from J, the gap between germline ends came to 11 bases. The CDR3, as DNA: TGTGCCAGCAGCTTTAGGAGAGCGGCAGATACGCAGTATTTT. It is translated as CASSFRRAADTQYF.

This clone was counted only a few times. The V gene is TRBV29-1, the J gene TRBJ2-2, with 12 bases that match TRBD2. Germline CDR1 SQVTM, CDR2 ANQGSEA. After removal of 7 bases from V and 5 bases from J, the junction contained 5 bases not matched to a gene. The CDR3 length is 14 residues. In nucleotides, the CDR3 is TGCAGCGCCCCCGGACTAGCGGGAACCGGGGAGCTGTTTTTT. The encoded protein is CSAPGLAGTGELFF.

This chain connects TRBV28 to TRBJ2-7; 12 bases are a match to TRBD1. Per germline, CDR1 MDHEN and CDR2 SYDVKM. V trimming: 5 bases; J trimming: 7 bases; junction bases outside the gene matches: 9. The CDR3 contains 15 residues. The CDR3 spells CASSAPGQGAGEQYF. CDR3 bases: TGTGCCAGCAGTGCGCCGGGACAGGGGGCAGGGGAGCAGTACTTC.

V gene TRBV11-2 combines with J gene TRBJ1-1, with D possibly TRBD1 on 5 matching bases. Germline CDR1 SGHAT, CDR2 FQNNGV. The CDR3 has 12 amino acids. Trimming took off 4 bases at V and 9 bases at J, with 12 bases between the two ends. The CDR3 region has the DNA TGTGCCAGCAGCTCCGGGACTTTGAAAGCTTTCTTT. Translating it yields CASSSGTLKAFF.

This chain connects TRBV6-5 to TRBJ2-2; 10 bases agree with TRBD2. The CDR3 spans 15 residues. The V segment lost 2 bases and the J segment 5 bases; nucleotides outside the gene matches: 2. The V gene's germline CDR1 is MNHEY and CDR2 SVGAGI. CDR3 amino acids: CASSYGAGGTGELFF. The DNA for the CDR3 is TGTGCCAGCAGTTACGGAGCGGGAGGGACCGGGGAGCTGTTTTTT.

Details on this clone: The sample contains more than one DNA sequence encoding this CDR3. The chain recombines TRBV6-5 with TRBJ1-5; TRBD1 might be the D (6 bases). CDR1 MNHEY and CDR2 SVGAGI come from the germline V gene. There are 13 residues in the CDR3. With 5 bases removed from V and 1 base from J, the gap between germline ends came to 6 bases. The CDR3 DNA sequence: TGTGCCAGCAGTCAGGGGAGCAATCAGCCCCAGCATTTT. Translation: CASSQGSNQPQHF.

The chain is built from TRBV7-6 and TRBJ1-1, with TRBD1 identical over 8 bases. Germline loops: CDR1 SGHVS, CDR2 FNYEAQ. CDR3 length equals 15 residues. V lost 3 bases to trimming and J lost 0 bases; unmatched junction nucleotides: 3. The CDR3, as DNA: TGTGCCAGCAGCTTGGAGACAGGGGTGAACACTGAAGCTTTCTTT. This gives the protein CASSLETGVNTEAFF.

This chain joins TRBV19 and TRBJ2-2; TRBD2 matches 12 bases. The CDR3 has 15 residues. Per the germline V gene, CDR1 is LNHDA and CDR2 is SQIVND (reference sequence). V lost 5 bases to trimming and J lost 5 bases; unmatched junction nucleotides: 3. In nucleotides, the CDR3 is TGTGCCAGTAGTGGGACTAGCGGGCGAACCGGGGAGCTGTTTTTT. Translation: CASSGTSGRTGELFF.